The 25 T cell receptor beta chains below come from one sample, sequenced in a study of shared clonotypes between healthy human individuals. Sequenced by immunoSEQ multiplex PCR; TCRdb stores in-frame clones only, minus some. The sample carries about 1.1 million clones, approximately 80% recorded once. The sample comprised memory CD4+ T cells from PBMCs. Described subset: CD45RA-negative fraction. Receptors originate from a man between 18 and 35 years old in good health. Some clones in this sample may be carry-over from other donors' samples.

The genes are TRBV28 and TRBJ2-7; maybe TRBD1 (6 bases). The CDR3 runs to 14 residues. The germline V gene encodes CDR1 MDHEN and CDR2 SYDVKM. Trimming removed 6 bases from V and 3 bases from J, with 15 bases in between. CDR3 in DNA: TGTGCCAGCAGAGCAACGACAGGCCTCTACGAGCAGTACTTC. Translated: CASRATTGLYEQYF.

This chain joins TRBV28 and TRBJ2-7, with D tentatively TRBD2 (6 bases). The germline V gene encodes CDR1 MDHEN and CDR2 SYDVKM. The V end lost 8 bases, the J end lost 1 base, and 12 bases lay between the germline ends. The CDR3 is 13 residues long. The CDR3 nucleotides are TGTGCCAGCTATTGGACTAATTCCTACGAGCAGTACTTC. Protein: CASYWTNSYEQYF.

As concerns this clone: This specimen includes other DNA sequences encoding the same CDR3. The chain couples TRBV18 to TRBJ1-2, with D hard to call. Trimming left V 1 base short and J 4 bases short, with 7 bases between. The length of the CDR3 is 13 residues. The germline CDR1 and CDR2 sequences are KGHSH and LQKENI. CDR3 DNA sequence: TGTGCCAGCTCACCACGGGATGGCTATGGCTACACCTTC. Translation gives CASSPRDGYGYTF.

V gene TRBV5-8 combines with J gene TRBJ1-3; D is possibly TRBD1 (5 bases). The CDR3 length is 15 residues. Trimming shortened V by 0 bases and J by 1 base, and 8 bases separated the two germline ends. CDR1 is SGHTS and CDR2 is YDEGEE in the germline V gene. CDR3: CASSLAGGSGNTIYF. In DNA form, the CDR3 reads TGTGCCAGCAGCTTGGCTGGGGGATCTGGAAACACCATATATTTT.

This sequence joins TRBV21-1 and TRBJ2-3. TRBV21-1 constitutes a pseudogene. The CDR3 is made up of 15 amino acids. The CDR3 nucleotides are TGTGCCAGCAGCGGGTGGGCGAGGAAAACAGATACGCAGTATTTT. This encodes CASSGWARKTDTQYF.

This clone was picked up a small number of times. The V gene is TRBV7-9, the J gene TRBJ1-4, with D unresolved. Germline V gene data show CDR1 as SEHNR and CDR2 as FQNEAQ (reference sequence). V dropped 0 bases and J dropped 5 bases, with 4 bases sitting between them. This CDR3 region has 13 residues. In nucleotides, the CDR3 is TGTGCCAGCAGCTTAGCGGGGAATGAAAAACTGTTTTTT. It specifies CASSLAGNEKLFF.

V is TRBV5-1 and J is TRBJ2-3, with 7 bases aligning to TRBD1. The V gene end was trimmed by 0 bases and the J gene end by 4 bases; junction bases not matched to a gene: 5. The CDR3 runs to 15 residues. CDR1 is SGHRS, CDR2 YFSETQ, per germline. The DNA for the CDR3 is TGCGCCAGCAGCTTGGCAGGGGGTTTTGCAGATACGCAGTATTTT. It translates to CASSLAGGFADTQYF.

The gene calls are TRBV28 and TRBJ1-1; D is ambiguous. Germline CDR1 reads MDHEN; CDR2 reads SYDVKM. This CDR3 is 14 amino acids long. Trimming stripped 2 bases from V and 5 bases from J, with 12 bases between. The CDR3 DNA reads as TGTGCCAGCAGTTTACTTACAAGAGAAACTGAAGCTTTCTTT. Translated, it gives CASSLLTRETEAFF.

The rearrangement uses TRBV28 and TRBJ2-3; D is perhaps TRBD2 (5 bases). V gave up 5 bases and J gave up 1 base, with 10 bases separating them. This CDR3 comprises 14 residues. Germline V lookup: CDR1 MDHEN, CDR2 SYDVKM. The CDR3 loop is CASSTRWGTDTQYF. In nucleotides, the CDR3 is TGTGCCAGCAGTACTAGGTGGGGCACAGATACGCAGTATTTT.

Note on this clone: Other DNA sequences within the sample encode an identical CDR3. V and J are TRBV7-3 and TRBJ2-7; the match to TRBD1 covers 11 bases. CDR1 is SGHTA, CDR2 FQGTGA, per germline. This CDR3 comprises 15 residues. Germline trimming cut 2 bases from V and 4 bases from J; bases unmatched to any gene: 4. As DNA, the CDR3 is TGTGCCAGCAGCTTAGATGGGACAGGGGGTTACGAGCAGTACTTC. It yields the protein CASSLDGTGGYEQYF.

V is TRBV11-3 and J is TRBJ2-5, with D perhaps being TRBD1 or TRBD2 (5 bases each). The end of the DNA fits TRBJ2-7 better, so the J call may be wrong. The CDR3 has 13 amino acids. Looked up from germline, CDR1 is SGHNT and CDR2 is YENEEA. The CDR3 bases are TGTGCCAGCAGCTTAGGAGGGGTTAGCGAGCAGTACTTC. It codes for CASSLGGVSEQYF.

Details on this clone: A much more abundant neighbour one base away suggests this may be a read error. The chain links TRBV28 to TRBJ2-3; D gene uncertain. Trimming left V 3 bases short and J 4 bases short, with 2 bases between. The germline V gene encodes CDR1 MDHEN and CDR2 SYDVKM. The CDR3 contains 11 residues. CDR3 DNA: TGTGCCAGCAGTTTCGCAGATACGCAGTATTTT. Protein sequence: CASSFADTQYF. Full variable domain (rest looked up from reference TRBV28 and TRBJ2-3): DVKVTQSSRYLVKRTGEKVFLECVQDMDHENMFWYRQDPGLGLRLIYFSYDVKMKEKGDIPEGYSVSREKKERFSLILESASTNQTSMYLCASSFADTQYFGPGTRLTVL.

This chain uses TRBV18 with TRBJ2-7; D unresolved. V was pared by 0 bases and J by 0 bases, with 9 bases between. CDR1 is KGHSH and CDR2 is LQKENI in the germline V gene. This CDR3 contains 15 residues. The CDR3 DNA sequence: TGTGCCAGCTCACCACCGGGTAAATCCTCCTACGAGCAGTACTTC. Protein product: CASSPPGKSSYEQYF.

V gene TRBV9 combines with J gene TRBJ2-5, with TRBD2 as a possible D gene (5 bases). Looked up from germline, CDR1 is SGDLS and CDR2 is YYNGEE. The V end lost 2 bases, the J end lost 4 bases, and 15 bases lay between the germline ends. This CDR3 is 15 amino acids long. CDR3 protein: CASSVRSEGSETQYF. CDR3 sequence (DNA): TGTGCCAGCAGCGTGAGGTCCGAGGGTTCAGAGACCCAGTACTTC.

The chain uses TRBV9 and TRBJ2-1, with 7 positions matching TRBD2. CDR1 is SGDLS, CDR2 YYNGEE, per germline. Trimming took 4 bases from V and 0 from J; bases not matched to a gene: 16. CDR3 length equals 19 residues. CDR3 DNA sequence: TGTGCCAGCAGCAACAGCCGGGGTAGCCGCGGGAGCTCCTACAATGAGCAGTTCTTC. Translation gives CASSNSRGSRGSSYNEQFF.

The chain carries TRBV11-3 and TRBJ2-5; D is ambiguous. The CDR3 sequence is 14 residues long. CDR1 SGHNT and CDR2 YENEEA come from the germline V gene. Trimming stripped 1 base from V and 4 bases from J, with 10 bases between. CDR3 loop: CASSLGGVGETQYF. DNA for the CDR3: TGTGCCAGCAGCTTAGGTGGGGTGGGAGAGACCCAGTACTTC. The full variable domain, its missing parts supplied by reference TRBV11-3 and TRBJ2-5, is EAGVVQSPRYKIIEKKQPVAFWCNPISGHNTLYWYLQNLGQGPELLIRYENEEAVDDSQLPKDRFSAERLKGVDSTLKIQPAELGDSAVYLCASSLGGVGETQYFGPGTRLLVL.

The CDR3: CASSLLGQGPQETQYF. CDR3 nucleotide sequence: TGTGCCAGCAGTTTATTGGGACAGGGGCCTCAAGAGACCCAGTACTTC. This chain connects TRBV27 to TRBJ2-5, with 10 bases matching TRBD1. The CDR3 spans 16 residues. Germline CDR1 MNHEY, CDR2 SMNVEV (reference sequence). J was trimmed by 2 bases and V by 1 base; bases with no gene match: 4.

The genes are TRBV11-1 and TRBJ2-1; 10 bases line up with TRBD2. Trimming took 4 bases from V and 8 from J; bases not matched to a gene: 2. Germline V CDR1 and CDR2: SGHAT, FQDESV (reference sequence). The CDR3 has 13 amino acids. CDR3 sequence (DNA): TGTGCCAGCAGCTCCGGGACTAGCGATGAGCAGTTCTTC. This gives the protein CASSSGTSDEQFF. The whole variable domain, filled in from reference TRBV11-1 and TRBJ2-1, reads EAEVAQSPRYKITEKSQAVAFWCDPISGHATLYWYRQILGQGPELLVQFQDESVVDDSQLPKDRFSAERLKGVDSTLKIQPAELGDSAMYLCASSSGTSDEQFFGPGTRLTVL.

The V and J genes are TRBV27 and TRBJ2-7, with TRBD1 identical over 8 bases. Germline V gene lookup returns CDR1 MNHEY and CDR2 SMNVEV (reference sequence). J lost 3 bases, V lost 2 bases, and 12 bases had no gene match. The CDR3 covers 17 residues. The CDR3: CASSLGFSGGGGYEQYF. The CDR3 DNA sequence: TGTGCCAGCAGTTTAGGATTCTCAGGGGGCGGTGGCTACGAGCAGTACTTC.

About this clone itself: This sample includes further DNA sequences coding for the same CDR3. The chain employs TRBV15 and TRBJ1-2; TRBD1 matches at 7 bases. Germline values: CDR1 LNHNV, CDR2 YYDKDF (reference sequence). The CDR3 is made up of 13 amino acids. V lost 5 bases, J lost 2 bases, and 2 bases stayed unmatched. The CDR3: CATSAQGNYGYTF. Here the CDR3 DNA reads TGTGCCACCAGCGCACAGGGGAACTATGGCTACACCTTC.

CDR3 sequence reads: CASTHYARGGGELFF. In nucleotides, the CDR3 is TGTGCCAGCACACACTACGCCCGGGGTGGCGGGGAGCTGTTTTTT. The rearrangement uses TRBV27 and TRBJ2-2; possibly TRBD2 for D (5 bases). The V end was cut by 7 bases, the J end by 7 bases, with 19 bases between. There are 15 residues in the CDR3. Germline loops: CDR1 MNHEY, CDR2 SMNVEV (reference sequence).

The CDR3 loop is CASSQDPGGSWQGTDTQYF. DNA for the CDR3: TGTGCCAGCAGCCAAGACCCCGGCGGGAGCTGGCAAGGCACAGATACGCAGTATTTT. The V call is TRBV4-2, the J call TRBJ2-3; 7 bases are a match to TRBD2. This CDR3 has 19 amino acids. The germline V gene encodes CDR1 LGHNA and CDR2 YNFKEQ. With 0 bases clipped from V and 1 base from J, the junction kept 13 bases outside the gene matches.

Only one count was recorded for this clone. The chain combines TRBV29-1 with TRBJ2-1; 13 bases match TRBD2. The CDR3 covers 14 residues. Germline assignment: CDR1 SQVTM and CDR2 ANQGSEA. V was clipped by 8 bases and J by 4 bases; unmatched bases: 5. The CDR3, as DNA: TGCAGCTCGAGGACTAGCGGGAGTTACAATGAGCAGTTCTTC. Translation gives CSSRTSGSYNEQFF.

The rearrangement links TRBV30 to TRBJ1-5; D possibly corresponds to TRBD1 (5 bases). The CDR3 is 13 amino acids. Germline V gives CDR1 GTSNPN, CDR2 SVGIG (reference sequence). Trimming took 1 base from V and 7 from J, leaving 11 bases between them. CDR3 in DNA: TGTGCCTGGAGTGCGGAGCGGGGCCAGCCCCAGCATTTT. Protein sequence: CAWSAERGQPQHF. The complete variable domain, with remaining parts taken from reference TRBV30 and TRBJ1-5, reads SQTIHQWPATLVQPVGSPLSLECTVEGTSNPNLYWYRQAAGRGLQLLFYSVGIGQISSEVPQNLSASRPQDRQFILSSKKLLLSDSGFYLCAWSAERGQPQHFGDGTRLSIL.

The rearrangement links TRBV19 to TRBJ2-3; the match to TRBD2 covers 13 bases. Germline loops: CDR1 LNHDA, CDR2 SQIVND (reference sequence). The length of the CDR3 is 16 residues. V shed 3 bases and J 6 bases; nucleotides not matched to a gene: 6. This CDR3 reads CASSMIRLAGGDTQYF. DNA of the CDR3: TGTGCCAGTAGTATGATCCGACTAGCGGGAGGCGATACGCAGTATTTT.